The 6 T cell receptor beta chains presented below share a single source sample, sequenced in a study of spatial heterogeneity in lung cancer. Documented time point: sample taken at primary tumor resection. The study sequenced unsorted whole RNA from tumor, nontumor lung or frozen PBMC. TCRdb called the 5' RACE reads again in MiXCR, with one record for every CDR3 protein. Counted here are about 10,000 distinct CDR3 sequences, roughly 5.1% occurring once; the ten biggest clones make up over 20%. The source was PBMCs, collected at surgery. The receptors shown here come from a male donor with early-stage non-small cell lung cancer.

This clonotype was picked up many times. V is TRBV18 and J is TRBJ2-5, with D unclear. CDR1 and CDR2 (germline): KGHSH, LQKENI. V shed 6 bases and J shed 2 bases, with 7 bases lying between them. The CDR3 contains 12 residues. This CDR3 is CASSPEQETQYF. CDR3 DNA sequence: TGTGCCAGCTCGCCGGAACAAGAGACCCAGTACTTC. Full variable domain (rest looked up from reference TRBV18 and TRBJ2-5): NAGVMQNPRHLVRRRGQEARLRCSPMKGHSHVYWYRQLPEEGLKFMVYLQKENIIDESGMPKERFSAEFPKEGPSILRIQQVVRGDSAAYFCASSPEQETQYFGPGTRLLVL.

This clonotype is medium-sized. The chain links TRBV29-1 to TRBJ2-3; TRBD2 might be the D (5 bases). Per germline, CDR1 SQVTM and CDR2 ANQGSEA. The ends were cut back, 0 bases at V and 2 bases at J, with 9 bases in the middle. The CDR3 contains 14 residues. The CDR3 sequence is CSVEEGAATDTQYF. The CDR3 coding sequence is TGCAGCGTTGAAGAAGGAGCGGCCACAGATACGCAGTATTTT.

This clonotype showed up just a few times. The J gene is TRBJ2-1, the V gene TRBV20-1; 9 bases align to TRBD1. Germline lookup yields CDR1 DFQATT and CDR2 SNEGSKA (reference sequence). This CDR3 is built from 12 residues. V was clipped by 0 bases and J by 13 bases; unmatched bases: 4. Here the CDR3 reads CSARDNRGRQFF. CDR3 nucleotides: TGCAGTGCTAGAGATAACAGGGGGCGTCAGTTCTTC.

This clonotype is classed as medium-sized (0.01 to 0.1%). This chain joins TRBV20-1 and TRBJ2-5; no reliable D call. CDR1 and CDR2 (germline): DFQATT, SNEGSKA (reference sequence). V was trimmed by 0 bases and J by 10 bases, leaving 6 bases between them. The CDR3 has 10 residues. The CDR3: CSAREWDQYF. The CDR3 DNA is TGCAGTGCTAGAGAATGGGACCAGTACTTC.

The table lists this clonotype with many counts. The chain is built from TRBV7-2 and TRBJ2-1; D is ambiguous. This CDR3 has 14 residues. Deletions cut 5 bases from V and 7 bases from J, with 15 bases between. CDR1 and CDR2 from the germline V gene are SGHTA and FQGNSA. CDR3: CASSATWAENEQFF. CDR3 in DNA: TGTGCCAGCAGCGCCACTTGGGCGGAGAATGAGCAGTTCTTC.

At least ten counts were recorded for this clonotype. The chain links TRBV29-1 to TRBJ2-4; D perhaps matches TRBD1 (6 bases). The V gene's germline CDR1 is SQVTM and CDR2 ANQGSEA. The V and J ends lost 3 bases and 11 bases respectively, with 17 bases between them. There are 13 residues in the CDR3. The CDR3 reads CSVESGTGRVQYF. CDR3 bases: TGCAGCGTTGAGTCCGGTACAGGGCGGGTTCAGTACTTC.